The subject of this entry is one T cell receptor (beta chain). As yet, its antigen is unknown. PCR amplification relied on 60 Vbeta primers (plus 13 Jbeta primers). Assay used: immunoSEQ multiplex PCR; TCRdb lists only in-frame clones, some missing. The sample lists fewer than 150,000 clones; around 68% were seen once. Donors were nominally healthy when sampled, though unrecorded immune exposures were likely. This record belongs to a study of cytomegalovirus exposure and HLA in healthy donors. Findings of the study overall: The HLA-A and HLA-B alleles of most subjects were reportedly predicted accurately from TCR beta sequences.

The CDR3 covers 17 residues. Germline V CDR1 and CDR2: WNHNN, SYGVQD (reference sequence). The V segment lost 6 bases and the J segment 5 bases; nucleotides outside the gene matches: 11. Material for sequencing was PBMCs. The TCR was taken from a woman aged 45-60 years in good health and CMV-seropositive. V usage is TRBV10-1 and J usage is TRBJ2-2, with 11 bases identical to TRBD2. The CDR3 is CASRPTSGGIGTGELFF. CDR3 DNA sequence: TGCGCCAGCAGGCCCACTAGCGGGGGTATCGGGACCGGGGAGCTGTTTTTT.